The text below deals with one T cell receptor beta chain. This clone's antigen is unknown. One base away there is no much larger clone; base qualities are not given. Interpreted using the paper, the treatment or condition label stands for: roughly 19 received Ad26.COV2.S at low or high dose, single or two shots; roughly 5 received placebo; per-sample allocation not given. For vaccine and placebo recipients, repertoires were sequenced using samples collected on day 63 after the first injection. In Cohort 1b, 20 to 25 adults aged 18-55 years were enrolled at a single site in Boston, USA, between 29 July and 7 August 2020. Ad26.COV2.S was a replication-incompetent adenovirus type 26 vector that expressed a prefusion-stabilized SARS-CoV-2 spike protein derived from the original Wuhan strain. The immunoSEQ Assay was used to sequence TCRbeta CDR3 regions. After extraction, genomic DNA underwent amplification by bias-controlled multiplex PCR, followed by high-throughput sequencing. The source study handled its data this way. To quantify the absolute abundance of every unique TCRbeta CDR3 region, sequences were collapsed and filtered. T cell fraction was estimated by normalizing TCRbeta template counts to usable DNA, which was measured by amplifying reference genes present in all nucleated cells. Repertoire TCRs were annotated as SARS-CoV-2-specific when V gene, CDR3 amino acid sequence and J gene were exactly matched to a known reactive TCR set. MIRA supplied the reference SARS-CoV-2 TCR set, which was filtered for enrichment in COVID-19-positive ImmuneCODE repertoires so that public or cross-reactive TCRs were removed. Based on the MIRA antigens, annotated TCRs were further analysed at the level of specific ORF or position within ORF. Breadth was defined as the number of annotated unique rearrangements divided by the total number of unique productive rearrangements, and depth was defined as the summed frequency of the annotated unique rearrangements. Two-sided Wilcoxon rank-sum tests were used to compare TCR breadth between groups. In TCRdb, the immuneACCESS table is reduced to in-frame sequences with V and J assigned. These tables do not hold every clone; where another copy was compared, an unresolved V gene accounts for under half, and the others remain unexplained. The V and J calls and the clone size are those of that table, but D and trimming were determined from the DNA. For this sample the table gives some 410,000 clones, of which 80% to 95% were detected only once. The top ten constitute over 1.5% of the sample.

This sample was taken from a study of Ad26.COV2.S vaccination and SARS-CoV-2 variants (dated by TCRdb to 2020 to 2023). In terms of the full investigation: Vaccine-arm donors were drawn from COV1001, a multicentre, randomized, double-blind, placebo-controlled phase I-IIa trial of Ad26.COV2.S in healthy adults. Ad26.COV2.S was administered intramuscularly at a dose of 5x10^10 or 1x10^11 viral particles, either as one shot or as two shots given 56 days apart. The specificity and breadth of SARS-CoV-2-reactive T cell receptors after Ad26.COV2.S vaccination were assessed by TCRbeta repertoire sequencing. The TCR-sequenced set comprised around 30 samples: about 19 Ad26.COV2.S vaccine recipients, 5 placebo recipients and 8 SARS-CoV-2 convalescent individuals. Trial participants were randomized into five groups of five, in which low-dose or high-dose Ad26.COV2.S was given once or twice, or placebo was given on both occasions. Throughout the experiments and outcome assessment, investigators stayed blinded to trial group allocation.

Overall study results and their limits: Spike-specific TCR breadth was higher in Ad26.COV2.S recipients than in placebo recipients (P = 0.0014). The study was not powered to compare responses between vaccine doses or regimens. According to the authors, total T cell responses may have been underestimated by the TCR breadth and depth analyses. After vaccination, substantial breadth of spike-specific CD8+ and CD4+ T cell responses was reported. Non-spike TCR breadth was comparable between vaccine and placebo recipients, consistent with the vaccine containing only spike.

For CDR1 and CDR2, the germline V gene lists LGHNA and YSLEER. The CDR3 measures 12 amino acids from cysteine to phenylalanine. Solely the CDR3 DNA is kept, with 36 bases framed from the first base. Relative to germline, V is 1 base shorter and J is 7 bases shorter, with 6 bases between their ends. The chain is assembled from TRBV4-3 and TRBJ2-3, with an unclear D gene assignment. Sequences were derived from peripheral blood, sampled in a trial of Ad26.COV2.S vaccine versus placebo. The TCR was taken from a person between 18 and 59 years old who received the Ad26.COV2.S COVID-19 vaccine or a placebo. The nucleotide sequence is given as TGCGCCAGCAGCCAAGGGAGTCATACGCAGTATTTT. Its translation is CASSQGSHTQYF.